This T cell receptor beta chain was sequenced in a study of blood T cell repertoires in COVID-19. Sequencing was performed with immunoSEQ multiplex PCR; in TCRdb, only in-frame clones are kept and a portion is missing. The table records some 300,000 clones, around nine tenths of them present only once. Only one count was recorded for this clone. Trimming took 5 bases from V and 4 from J, leaving 14 bases between them. The V gene's germline CDR1 is SGHNT and CDR2 YYREEE (reference sequence). The CDR3 contains 14 residues. This TCR was sampled from a man in his 70s with acute or convalescent COVID-19. The chain links TRBV5-4 to TRBJ2-3; a weak D match, TRBD1 (6 bases). The sequenced sample was peripheral blood. DNA of the CDR3: TGTGCCAGCAGACCCCGCCAGGGGTCAGATACGCAGTATTTT. It codes for CASRPRQGSDTQYF.